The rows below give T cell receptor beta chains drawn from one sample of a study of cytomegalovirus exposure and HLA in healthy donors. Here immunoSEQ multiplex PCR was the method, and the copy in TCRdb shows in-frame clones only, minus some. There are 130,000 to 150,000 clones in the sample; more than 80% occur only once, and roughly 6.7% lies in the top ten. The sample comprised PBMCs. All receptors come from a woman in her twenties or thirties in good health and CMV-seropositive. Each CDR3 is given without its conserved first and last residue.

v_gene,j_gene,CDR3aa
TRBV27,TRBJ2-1,ASSFTPLGYNEQF
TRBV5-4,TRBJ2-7,ASSLATGQGTYEQY
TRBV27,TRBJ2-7,ASSLTRDSPKEQY
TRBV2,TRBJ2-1,ASTGTGSPYNEQF
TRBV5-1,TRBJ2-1,ASSSGHSSYNEQF
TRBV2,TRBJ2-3,ASSENGRVAGLPGRQY
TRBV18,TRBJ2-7,ASSHPGQGYEQY
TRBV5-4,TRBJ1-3,ASSQDRANTIY
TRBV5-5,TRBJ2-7,ASSFNQGGYEQY
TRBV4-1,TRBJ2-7,ASSRSTGQTPYEQY
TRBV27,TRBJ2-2,ASSPASTGELF
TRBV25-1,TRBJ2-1,ASAQRQTYNEQF
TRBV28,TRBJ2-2,ASSSRTTSGRANTGELF
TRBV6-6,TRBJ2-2,ASSYRTGTTGELF
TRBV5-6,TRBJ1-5,ASSLYRGRQPQH
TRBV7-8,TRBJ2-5,ASSSIDPGLGRRAQY
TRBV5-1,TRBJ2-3,ASKSSFTQY
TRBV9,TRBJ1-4,ASSGRDGNEKLF
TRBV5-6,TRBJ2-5,ASSLARDNLFQETQY
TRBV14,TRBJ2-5,ASSPGLAGLWKETQY
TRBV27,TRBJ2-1,ASSWGTSGEQF
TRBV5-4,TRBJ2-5,ASSGTSGRGRPQY
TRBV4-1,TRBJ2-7,ASSQSPSVGSEQY
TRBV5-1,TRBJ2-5,ASSTNSNHNQETQY
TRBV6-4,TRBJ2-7,ASSDASGSEQY
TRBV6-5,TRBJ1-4,ASSYSIGVGRKLF
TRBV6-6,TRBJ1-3,ASSPNSGNTIY
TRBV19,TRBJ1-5,ASTFFSNQPQH
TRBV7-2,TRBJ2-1,ASSSRLAGGVRNEQF
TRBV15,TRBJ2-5,ATSRSQETQY
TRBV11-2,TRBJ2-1,ASSLDLDSPYREQF
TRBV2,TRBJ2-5,ASTITGTGRQETQY
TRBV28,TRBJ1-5,ASSPQGRWNQPQH
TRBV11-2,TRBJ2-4,ASSSRGGLAKNIQY
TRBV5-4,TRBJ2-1,ASSLRGGAYNEQF
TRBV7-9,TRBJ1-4,ASSFLRDSNEKLF
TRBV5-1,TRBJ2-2,ASSLVAGGNTGELF
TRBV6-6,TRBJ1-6,ASSKDRGNSPLH
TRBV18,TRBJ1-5,ASSPPPGVAQH
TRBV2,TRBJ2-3,ASSRGTGVTDTQY
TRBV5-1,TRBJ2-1,ASSSGLANGDEQF
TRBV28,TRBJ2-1,ASSSVDNEQF
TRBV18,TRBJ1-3,ASSPRQGHGNTIY
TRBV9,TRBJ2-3,ASSVRDRVADTQY
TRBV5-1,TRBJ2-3,ASSLIGLAGHYTDTQY
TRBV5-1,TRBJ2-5,ASSLGHRQETQY
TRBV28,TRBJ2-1,ASSFPRGSTNEQF
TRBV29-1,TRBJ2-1,SVLRLAGPYNEQF
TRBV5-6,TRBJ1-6,ASSRPGMGYSPLH
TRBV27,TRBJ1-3,ASSLSSPAGNTIY
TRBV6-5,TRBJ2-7,ASSPVQGFYEQY
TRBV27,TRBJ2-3,ASSFTYRGGTDTQY
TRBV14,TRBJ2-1,ASSSPASGRSYNEQF
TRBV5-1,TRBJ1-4,ASSLARVGNEKLF
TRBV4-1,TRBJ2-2,ASSQDPTRAGELF
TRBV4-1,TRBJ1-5,ASSQALLNQPQH